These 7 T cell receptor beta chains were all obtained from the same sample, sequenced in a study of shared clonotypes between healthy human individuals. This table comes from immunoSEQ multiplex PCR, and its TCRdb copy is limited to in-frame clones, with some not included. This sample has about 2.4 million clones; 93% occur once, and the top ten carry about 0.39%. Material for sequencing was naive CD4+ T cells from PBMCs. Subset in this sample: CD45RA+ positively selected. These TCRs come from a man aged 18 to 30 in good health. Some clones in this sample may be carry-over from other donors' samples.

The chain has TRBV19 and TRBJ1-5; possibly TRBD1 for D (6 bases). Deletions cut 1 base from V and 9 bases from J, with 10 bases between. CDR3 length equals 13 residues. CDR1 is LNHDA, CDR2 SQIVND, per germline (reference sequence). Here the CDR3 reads CASSIGGHRPQHF. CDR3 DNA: TGTGCCAGTAGTATAGGGGGACATCGGCCCCAGCATTTT.

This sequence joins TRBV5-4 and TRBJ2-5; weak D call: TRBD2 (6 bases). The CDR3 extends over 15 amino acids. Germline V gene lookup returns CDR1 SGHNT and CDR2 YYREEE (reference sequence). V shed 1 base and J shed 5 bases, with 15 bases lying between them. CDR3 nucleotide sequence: TGTGCCAGCAGCTTGCCGCGGGAAGGAGGGGAGACCCAGTACTTC. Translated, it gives CASSLPREGGETQYF.

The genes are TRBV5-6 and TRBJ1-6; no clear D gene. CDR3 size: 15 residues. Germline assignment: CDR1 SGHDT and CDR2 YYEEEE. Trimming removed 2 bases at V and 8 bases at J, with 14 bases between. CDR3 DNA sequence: TGTGCCAGCAGCTTCGCAGGACTCGGGGATTCACCCCTCCACTTT. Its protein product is CASSFAGLGDSPLHF.

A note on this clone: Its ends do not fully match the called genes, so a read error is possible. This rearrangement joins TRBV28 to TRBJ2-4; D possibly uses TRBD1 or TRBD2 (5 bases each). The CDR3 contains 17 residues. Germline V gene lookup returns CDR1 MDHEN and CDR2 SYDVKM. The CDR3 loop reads CASSSPSPQGAQNIQYF. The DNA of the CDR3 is TGTGCCAGCAGTTCCCCATCCCCTCAGGGAGCCCAAAACATTCAGTACTTC.

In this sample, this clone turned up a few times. CDR3 sequence reads: CAWGQGRNQPQHF. DNA of the CDR3: TGTGCCTGGGGACAGGGGAGGAATCAGCCCCAGCATTTT. The chain employs TRBV30 and TRBJ1-5; 9 nucleotides align to TRBD1. The CDR3 length is 13 residues. Per germline, CDR1 GTSNPN and CDR2 SVGIG (reference sequence). V shed 5 bases and J 4 bases; nucleotides not matched to a gene: 3. Supplemented by reference TRBV30 and TRBJ1-5, the full variable domain reads SQTIHQWPATLVQPVGSPLSLECTVEGTSNPNLYWYRQAAGRGLQLLFYSVGIGQISSEVPQNLSASRPQDRQFILSSKKLLLSDSGFYLCAWGQGRNQPQHFGDGTRLSIL.

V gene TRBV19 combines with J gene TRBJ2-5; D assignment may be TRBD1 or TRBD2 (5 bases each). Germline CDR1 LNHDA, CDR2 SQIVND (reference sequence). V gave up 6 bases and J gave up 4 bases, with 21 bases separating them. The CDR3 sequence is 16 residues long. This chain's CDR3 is CASSGNRGTLGETQYF. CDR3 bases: TGTGCCAGTAGCGGCAACCGGGGCACCTTGGGAGAGACCCAGTACTTC.

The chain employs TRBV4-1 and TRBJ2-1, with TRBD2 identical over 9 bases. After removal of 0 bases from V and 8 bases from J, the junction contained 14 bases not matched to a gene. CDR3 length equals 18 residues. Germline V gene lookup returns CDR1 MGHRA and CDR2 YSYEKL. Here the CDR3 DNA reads TGCGCCAGCAGCCAAGATAGGATAGCGGGAGCGGTTTCGGATGAGCAGTTCTTC. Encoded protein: CASSQDRIAGAVSDEQFF.